The 21 T cell receptor beta chains below were found in one sample sequenced in a study of T cells in Graves' hyperthyroidism and ophthalmopathy. RNA transcripts gave rise to amplified TCR beta CDR3 regions. A first-round RT-PCR of the TCR CDR3 used the HTBI primer set. TCRdb reanalysed the multiplex PCR reads using MiXCR and keeps one entry per CDR3 protein. The data show about 560,000 distinct CDR3 sequences, 40% to 55% seen once. Sequencing was performed on peripheral blood or thyroid tissue (not recorded which). Receptor source: a woman aged 18-30 years with Graves' hyperthyroidism.

The chain uses TRBV15 and TRBJ2-3; maybe TRBD1 (6 bases). Germline V CDR1 and CDR2: LNHNV, YYDKDF (reference sequence). V lost 0 bases to trimming and J lost 5 bases, with 9 bases between them. The CDR3 runs to 14 residues. The CDR3 DNA sequence: TGTGCCACCAGCAGAGAAGTAGGGGGAGATACGCAGTATTTT. It is translated as CATSREVGGDTQYF. Full variable domain (remainder filled in from reference TRBV15 and TRBJ2-3): DAMVIQNPRYQVTQFGKPVTLSCSQTLNHNVMYWYQQKSSQAPKLLFHYYDKDFNNEADTPDNFQSRRPNTSFCFLDIRSPGLGDTAMYLCATSREVGGDTQYFGPGTRLTVL.

The rearrangement links TRBV19 to TRBJ1-5, with TRBD1 matching 7 bases. V shed 0 bases, J shed 7 bases, and the junction held 6 bases outside the gene matches. This CDR3 has 15 residues. Per germline, CDR1 LNHDA and CDR2 SQIVND (reference sequence). In DNA, the CDR3 is TGTGCCAGTAGTATAGACTCAGGGGGAAGCCAGCCCCAGCATTTT. Its translation: CASSIDSGGSQPQHF.

This clonotype was seen a few times. CDR3 in DNA: TGTGCCAGCAGCCGGGGACTAGCGGGAGCAAACACCGGGGAGCTGTTTTTT. The encoded protein is CASSRGLAGANTGELFF. V usage is TRBV7-8 and J usage is TRBJ2-2; 14 nucleotides line up with TRBD2. This CDR3 region has 17 residues. Trimming took 5 bases from V and 2 from J; bases not matched to a gene: 4. Looked up from germline, CDR1 is SGHVS and CDR2 is FQNEAQ.

The V gene is TRBV7-2, the J gene TRBJ2-7; D is undetermined. CDR3 length: 15 residues. The V gene lost 1 base and the J gene lost 6 bases, with 16 bases spanning the gap. The germline gives CDR1 SGHTA, CDR2 FQGNSA. The CDR3: CASSLGVRRSGEQYF. The CDR3 nucleotides read TGTGCCAGCAGCTTAGGGGTAAGACGTTCGGGCGAGCAGTACTTC.

This chain joins TRBV2 and TRBJ2-6; 8 positions agree with TRBD1. V shed 5 bases, J shed 9 bases, and the junction held 3 bases outside the gene matches. The CDR3 contains 13 residues. In germline, CDR1 is SNHLY, CDR2 FYNNEI. For the CDR3, the DNA is TGTGCCAGCAGTTTCGACAGGGGCAACGTCCTGACTTTC. Its protein is CASSFDRGNVLTF.

The rearrangement links TRBV5-5 to TRBJ2-7; TRBD1 matches at 7 bases. The CDR3 loop spans 14 amino acids. Germline V gene sequence: CDR1 SGHKS, CDR2 YYEKEE (reference sequence). The V gene end was trimmed by 4 bases and the J gene end by 5 bases; junction bases not matched to a gene: 9. CDR3 sequence (DNA): TGTGCCAGCAGCGTTGGACAGGTCGTTAACGAGCAGTACTTC. Residues: CASSVGQVVNEQYF.

This chain connects TRBV10-3 to TRBJ1-4; maybe TRBD1 (5 bases). V was shortened by 3 bases and J by 5 bases, with 13 bases between the two germline ends. The CDR3 is 15 amino acids. Germline V gene data show CDR1 as ENHRY and CDR2 as SYGVKD. CDR3 protein: CAISDPTRQNEKLFF. For the CDR3, the DNA is TGTGCCATCAGTGACCCCACAAGACAGAATGAAAAACTGTTTTTT.

The rearrangement links TRBV20-1 to TRBJ1-2; D possibly corresponds to TRBD1 (5 bases). CDR1 and CDR2 from the germline V gene are DFQATT and SNEGSKA (reference sequence). Trimming removed 5 bases from V and 4 bases from J, with 14 bases in between. CDR3 length equals 13 residues. As DNA, the CDR3 is TGCAGTGCTGGGACGGACTCAATCTATGGCTACACCTTC. Its protein is CSAGTDSIYGYTF.

This chain connects TRBV5-5 to TRBJ1-1, with D unresolved. The CDR3 has 14 residues. Germline V gene lookup returns CDR1 SGHKS and CDR2 YYEKEE (reference sequence). V gave up 0 bases and J gave up 4 bases, with 10 bases separating them. The DNA of the CDR3 is TGTGCCAGCAGCTTGGAGGCGAGTCGCACTGAAGCTTTCTTT. Its protein is CASSLEASRTEAFF.

V usage is TRBV15 and J usage is TRBJ2-7; a possible D gene is TRBD2 (7 bases). The CDR3 totals 15 residues. CDR1 and CDR2 (germline): LNHNV, YYDKDF (reference sequence). With 2 bases removed from V and 3 bases from J, the gap between germline ends came to 14 bases. The CDR3 sequence is CATSRPTGGGYEQYF. As DNA, the CDR3 is TGTGCCACCAGCAGACCCACGGGGGGCGGCTACGAGCAGTACTTC.

J is TRBJ2-2 and V is TRBV25-1; 13 nucleotides agree with TRBD2. This CDR3 comprises 15 residues. Trimming removed 5 bases from V and 11 bases from J; junction bases left unmatched: 8. CDR1 and CDR2 (germline): MGHDK, SYGVNS. The CDR3, as DNA: TGTGCCAGCAGTTCCACCGGACTAGCGGGAGCAGAGCTGTTTTTT. This codes for CASSSTGLAGAELFF. Complete variable domain (other parts from reference TRBV25-1 and TRBJ2-2): EADIYQTPRYLVIGTGKKITLECSQTMGHDKMYWYQQDPGMELHLIHYSYGVNSTEKGDLSSESTVSRIRTEHFPLTLESARPSHTSQYLCASSSTGLAGAELFFGEGSRLTVL.

The chain couples TRBV14 to TRBJ1-4; the D is unclear. In germline, CDR1 is SGHDN, CDR2 FVKESK. CDR3 length equals 14 residues. V lost 1 base and J 7 bases, leaving 10 bases between the germline ends. The CDR3 region has the DNA TGTGCCAGCAGCCAAGGTACGGGGAGTGAAAAACTGTTTTTT. It translates to CASSQGTGSEKLFF. Drawing the rest from reference TRBV14 and TRBJ1-4, the complete variable domain is EAGVTQFPSHSVIEKGQTVTLRCDPISGHDNLYWYRRVMGKEIKFLLHFVKESKQDESGMPNNRFLAERTGGTYSTLKVQPAELEDSGVYFCASSQGTGSEKLFFGSGTQLSVL.

The CDR3 region is CASLIHVQGGTEAFF. The CDR3 DNA follows: TGTGCCAGCCTAATTCACGTACAGGGCGGCACTGAAGCTTTCTTT. This rearrangement joins TRBV10-3 to TRBJ1-1; maybe TRBD1 (6 bases). CDR3 length equals 15 residues. The germline V and J ends were trimmed by 10 bases and 4 bases, with 22 bases remaining between them. CDR1 is ENHRY, CDR2 SYGVKD, per germline.

The chain links TRBV7-3 to TRBJ1-6; 9 positions match TRBD1. The V segment lost 4 bases and the J segment 6 bases; nucleotides outside the gene matches: 10. Germline loops: CDR1 SGHTA, CDR2 FQGTGA. The CDR3 sequence is 17 residues long. The DNA for the CDR3 is TGTGCCAGCAGCTCCTCCCGGACAGGGGCGGGTAATTCACCCCTCCACTTT. Protein product: CASSSSRTGAGNSPLHF.

The chain is built from TRBV7-6 and TRBJ2-7; possibly TRBD1 or TRBD2 for D (5 bases each). V was pared by 3 bases and J by 3 bases, with 18 bases between. This CDR3 is built from 16 residues. Germline values: CDR1 SGHVS, CDR2 FNYEAQ. The CDR3: CASSLTLRDGGYEQYF. CDR3 DNA: TGTGCCAGCAGCTTGACACTCCGGGACGGAGGCTACGAGCAGTACTTC.

This rearrangement joins TRBV7-9 to TRBJ2-7; TRBD2 matches 9 bases. The CDR3 spans 15 residues. Trimming took 3 bases from V and 5 from J; bases not matched to a gene: 8. Germline CDR1 reads SEHNR; CDR2 reads FQNEAQ (reference sequence). CDR3 in amino acids: CASSFFVAGVDEQYF. CDR3 DNA: TGTGCCAGCAGCTTCTTTGTAGCGGGAGTGGACGAGCAGTACTTC.

This clonotype was recorded at least ten times. V usage is TRBV2 and J usage is TRBJ2-5, with D perhaps TRBD1 (8 bases). Germline-derived CDR1 and CDR2 are SNHLY and FYNNEI. V lost 6 bases to trimming and J lost 5 bases, with 16 bases between them. The CDR3 length is 14 residues. The CDR3 spells CASSYRGGRETQYF. CDR3 coding DNA: TGTGCCAGCAGCTACAGGGGGGGTCGGGAGACCCAGTACTTC.

A word on this clonotype: Without the conserved terminal phenylalanine or tryptophan, this CDR3 likely stems from a read error. It is unclear where the CDR3 begins or ends on the DNA, so no DNA is shown, and the CDR3 is as TCRdb lists it. CDR3 sequence reads: CASSSRGQ. The chain joins TRBV9 to TRBJ2-6; TRBD1 reflects the table's D call only, with no check against the DNA. Germline V gene data show CDR1 as SGDLS and CDR2 as YYNGEE. 8 amino acids form the CDR3, both terminal residues included.

CDR3 sequence reads: CASSFSLTNYGYTF. CDR3 in DNA: TGTGCCAGCAGCTTCTCCCTGACTAACTATGGCTACACCTTC. The V and J genes are TRBV12-3 or TRBV12-4 and TRBJ1-2; D gene unclear. This CDR3 region has 14 residues. V lost 6 bases and J lost 0, with 11 bases in between.

The genes are TRBV27 and TRBJ1-1; D is unresolved. This CDR3 comprises 15 residues. V shed 8 bases and J shed 5 bases, with 21 bases lying between them. Per germline, CDR1 MNHEY and CDR2 SMNVEV (reference sequence). The CDR3 DNA reads as TGTGCCAGCTGTTGTTCCTCAGCTTCTGGGACTGAAGCTTTCTTT. Translating it yields CASCCSSASGTEAFF.

This clonotype was observed once. A read error may explain this, as a much larger clone is one base away. The chain couples TRBV10-3 to TRBJ1-2; no clear D. Germline V gene lookup returns CDR1 ENHRY and CDR2 SYGVKD. The CDR3 is made up of 12 amino acids. V shed 3 bases and J shed 8 bases, with 10 bases lying between them. The CDR3 DNA is TGTGCCATCAGTGACGGGCAGGCCGGCTACACCTTC. Amino acids: CAISDGQAGYTF.